These 29 T cell receptor beta chains were sequenced from one sample in a study of shared clonotypes between healthy human individuals. Method: immunoSEQ multiplex PCR; TCRdb's copy keeps in-frame clones and lacks some. Of about 490,000 clones in the sample, around 80% were seen once. Sequenced material: PBMCs. Receptor source: a woman in her 40s in good health. Some clones in this sample may be carry-over from other donors' samples.

The V gene is TRBV5-4, the J gene TRBJ1-1; 8 positions match TRBD1. Trimming cost V 5 bases and J 4 bases; bases outside gene matches: 10. The CDR3 is made up of 15 amino acids. Germline V lookup: CDR1 SGHNT, CDR2 YYREEE (reference sequence). CDR3 bases: TGTGCCAGCAGACAGGCAACAGGGGGAAGCACTGAAGCTTTCTTT. Translating it yields CASRQATGGSTEAFF.

This clone was recorded once. A far larger clone is one nucleotide away, so this likely arose from a read error. This chain links TRBV30 with TRBJ1-1; 9 bases align to TRBD1. The germline V gene has CDR1 GTSNPN and CDR2 SVGIG (reference sequence). Germline trimming cut 7 bases from V and 1 base from J; bases unmatched to any gene: 13. The CDR3 extends over 16 amino acids. CDR3 nucleotides: TGTGCCTACATAGTCTCGGGACAGGGATCGAACACTGAAGCTTTCTTT. It encodes CAYIVSGQGSNTEAFF. Looking up the rest from reference TRBV30 and TRBJ1-1 gives the full variable domain: SQTIHQWPATLVQPVGSPLSLECTVEGTSNPNLYWYRQAAGRGLQLLFYSVGIGQISSEVPQNLSASRPQDRQFILSSKKLLLSDSGFYLCAYIVSGQGSNTEAFFGQGTRLTVV.

The genes are TRBV4-2 and TRBJ1-4, with D tentatively TRBD1 (5 bases). This CDR3 spans 18 amino acids. The ends were cut back, 0 bases at V and 0 bases at J, with 14 bases in the middle. The germline CDR1 and CDR2 sequences are LGHNA and YNFKEQ. The CDR3 nucleotides read TGTGCCAGCAGCCAAGATCGGGGGGGACTTGCAACTAATGAAAAACTGTTTTTT. This gives the protein CASSQDRGGLATNEKLFF.

This rearrangement joins TRBV4-1 to TRBJ2-7, with TRBD1 matching 7 bases. The CDR3 totals 15 residues. Trimming removed 1 base from V and 4 bases from J; junction bases left unmatched: 7. Germline V CDR1 and CDR2: MGHRA, YSYEKL. CDR3: CASSQVVGGGYEQYF. CDR3 sequence (DNA): TGCGCCAGCAGCCAAGTAGTAGGGGGCGGGTACGAGCAGTACTTC.

CDR3 nucleotide sequence: TGTGCCAGCAGGGGGGGACCGGTCGGAAACACCATATATTTT. Its translation: CASRGGPVGNTIYF. This chain connects TRBV28 to TRBJ1-3; TRBD1 is a possible D gene (5 bases). CDR3 size: 14 residues. The V gene's germline CDR1 is MDHEN and CDR2 SYDVKM. With 6 bases removed from V and 4 bases from J, the gap between germline ends came to 13 bases.

The chain is built from TRBV29-1 and TRBJ1-2; D might be TRBD1 (6 bases). V shed 4 bases and J shed 3 bases, with 12 bases lying between them. This CDR3 region has 13 residues. The germline CDR1 and CDR2 sequences are SQVTM and ANQGSEA. For the CDR3, the DNA is TGCAGCGTTGCTAGGGGGATTGACTATGGCTACACCTTC. Translated, it gives CSVARGIDYGYTF.

V gene TRBV18 combines with J gene TRBJ2-1; perhaps TRBD2 as D (5 bases). Trimming removed 3 bases at V and 1 base at J, with 22 bases between. The CDR3 is made up of 19 amino acids. From germline, CDR1 is KGHSH and CDR2 LQKENI. The CDR3 loop reads CASSPDGLPTTLSYNEQFF. CDR3 bases: TGTGCCAGCTCACCGGACGGACTGCCGACTACCCTTTCCTACAATGAGCAGTTCTTC.

The chain recombines TRBV11-2 with TRBJ2-1; D not certain. The CDR3 spans 16 residues. The V end lost 3 bases, the J end lost 8 bases, and 20 bases lay between the germline ends. Germline CDR1 SGHAT, CDR2 FQNNGV. CDR3 sequence (DNA): TGTGCCAGCAGCTTCGGGTTACGGGCCTTTTATGATGAGCAGTTCTTC. Encoded protein: CASSFGLRAFYDEQFF. Together with reference TRBV11-2 and TRBJ2-1, the CDR3 gives the full variable domain: EAGVAQSPRYKIIEKRQSVAFWCNPISGHATLYWYQQILGQGPKLLIQFQNNGVVDDSQLPKDRFSAERLKGVDSTLKIQPAKLEDSAVYLCASSFGLRAFYDEQFFGPGTRLTVL.

The chain employs TRBV13 and TRBJ2-3; TRBD2 matches at 9 bases. CDR3 length equals 16 residues. J gave up 0 bases and V 4 bases, and 5 bases lay outside the gene matches. Germline V gives CDR1 PRHDT, CDR2 FYEKMQ (reference sequence). The CDR3 reads CASSSLAGYSTDTQYF. The CDR3 DNA reads TGTGCCAGCAGCTCCCTAGCGGGATATAGCACAGATACGCAGTATTTT. The full variable domain, rest sourced from reference TRBV13 and TRBJ2-3, is AAGVIQSPRHLIKEKRETATLKCYPIPRHDTVYWYQQGPGQDPQFLISFYEKMQSDKGSIPDRFSAQQFSDYHSELNMSSLELGDSALYFCASSSLAGYSTDTQYFGPGTRLTVL.

J is TRBJ1-4 and V is TRBV27; no reliable D call. Trimming took off 6 bases at V and 10 bases at J, with 15 bases between the two ends. In germline, CDR1 is MNHEY, CDR2 SMNVEV (reference sequence). The CDR3 extends over 13 amino acids. The CDR3 reads CASRSHIDGKLFF. In DNA, the CDR3 is TGTGCCAGCAGAAGCCACATAGACGGAAAACTGTTTTTT. The full variable domain, in which reference TRBV27 and TRBJ1-4 provide the parts outside the CDR3, is EAQVTQNPRYLITVTGKKLTVTCSQNMNHEYMSWYRQDPGLGLRQIYYSMNVEVTDKGDVPEGYKVSRKEKRNFPLILESPSPNQTSLYFCASRSHIDGKLFFGSGTQLSVL.

This clone has a count of ten or more. The V and J genes are TRBV10-2 and TRBJ2-7; TRBD2 matches 11 bases. This CDR3 has 15 residues. After removal of 4 bases from V and 5 bases from J, the junction contained 7 bases not matched to a gene. CDR1 WSHSY and CDR2 SAAADI come from the germline V gene. CDR3 amino acids: CASSATSGSLNEQYF. CDR3 DNA: TGCGCCAGCAGTGCAACTAGCGGGAGTCTGAACGAGCAGTACTTC.

The CDR3 DNA reads TGCGCCAGCAGCTTTTCCCACTCCCAGTACGAGCAGTACTTC. It codes for CASSFSHSQYEQYF. The chain has TRBV5-1 and TRBJ2-7; D is undetermined. The germline V gene has CDR1 SGHRS and CDR2 YFSETQ. Trimming removed 2 bases at V and 4 bases at J, with 13 bases between. CDR3 length: 14 residues. Full variable domain (missing parts from reference TRBV5-1 and TRBJ2-7): KAGVTQTPRYLIKTRGQQVTLSCSPISGHRSVSWYQQTPGQGLQFLFEYFSETQRNKGNFPGRFSGRQFSNSRSEMNVSTLELGDSALYLCASSFSHSQYEQYFGPGTRLTVT.

About this clone itself: It is likely a read error: a sequence one base away is far more abundant. CDR3 loop: CSGGTSELEQYF. CDR3 coding DNA: TGCAGCGGGGGGACAAGCGAACTCGAGCAGTACTTC. The chain recombines TRBV29-1 with TRBJ2-7, with a weak D call TRBD1 (6 bases). The CDR3 has 12 amino acids. Trimming removed 7 bases from V and 6 bases from J, with 16 bases in between. CDR1 is SQVTM and CDR2 is ANQGSEA in the germline V gene.

As concerns this clone: With a far larger clone one base away, a read error is the likely cause. The genes are TRBV28 and TRBJ1-2; D gene unclear. This CDR3 region has 12 residues. The germline V gene encodes CDR1 MDHEN and CDR2 SYDVKM. The CDR3 DNA reads as TGTGCCAGCAGTTTTCATTCCGATGGCTTCACCTTC. Its translation is CASSFHSDGFTF.

The chain couples TRBV19 to TRBJ1-1; possible D gene TRBD1, 5 bases. Per germline, CDR1 LNHDA and CDR2 SQIVND (reference sequence). The V end lost 3 bases, the J end lost 1 base, and 12 bases lay between the germline ends. The CDR3 extends over 15 amino acids. The CDR3 bases are TGTGCCAGTAGTATCCTGAAAGGGGAGAACACTGAAGCTTTCTTT. It translates to CASSILKGENTEAFF. Together with reference TRBV19 and TRBJ1-1, the CDR3 gives the full variable domain: DGGITQSPKYLFRKEGQNVTLSCEQNLNHDAMYWYRQDPGQGLRLIYYSQIVNDFQKGDIAEGYSVSREKKESFPLTVTSAQKNPTAFYLCASSILKGENTEAFFGQGTRLTVV.

In this sample, this clone turned up many times. J is TRBJ1-2 and V is TRBV6-6; no clear D gene. The CDR3 has 12 residues. Trimming shortened V by 6 bases and J by 2 bases, and 7 bases separated the two germline ends. CDR1 MNHNY and CDR2 SVGAGI come from the germline V gene (reference sequence). Here the CDR3 DNA reads TGTGCCAGCAGGGTGGAGAACTATGGCTACACCTTC. Translation: CASRVENYGYTF.

The CDR3 here is CASSGLAGADTQYF. In DNA, the CDR3 is TGTGCCAGCTCAGGCCTAGCGGGAGCAGATACGCAGTATTTT. The chain couples TRBV18 to TRBJ2-3, with TRBD2 matching 10 bases. The CDR3 loop spans 14 amino acids. Germline V CDR1 and CDR2: KGHSH, LQKENI. V shed 5 bases, J shed 4 bases, and the junction held 3 bases outside the gene matches.

This clone was seen a handful of times. The chain uses TRBV5-4 and TRBJ2-3, with 9 bases identical to TRBD1. The germline CDR1 and CDR2 sequences are SGHNT and YYREEE (reference sequence). Unmatched junction bases numbered 7, after V lost 5 bases and J lost 3 bases. This CDR3 region has 15 residues. CDR3 sequence (DNA): TGTGCCAGCAGGGGCGGGACAGGGATAACAGATACGCAGTATTTT. This encodes CASRGGTGITDTQYF.

The rearrangement links TRBV7-2 to TRBJ2-1; no clear D. This CDR3 region has 12 residues. Germline CDR1 SGHTA, CDR2 FQGNSA. Between the trimmed V and J ends, which lost 5 bases and 9 bases, there was a span of 11 bases. The CDR3 DNA reads as TGTGCCAGCAGCCTCTCCCATGGTGAGCAGTTCTTC. This sequence encodes CASSLSHGEQFF.

This clone was recorded once. CDR3 coding DNA: TGTGCCAGCAGCCCTCGGGACAAGAGAGAGACCCAGTACTTC. Its translation: CASSPRDKRETQYF. The chain recombines TRBV5-4 with TRBJ2-5, with D possibly matching TRBD1 (6 bases). This CDR3 contains 14 residues. V dropped 4 bases and J dropped 4 bases, with 14 bases sitting between them. Per germline, CDR1 SGHNT and CDR2 YYREEE (reference sequence).

This chain connects TRBV30 to TRBJ1-4; D is ambiguous. The CDR3 runs 13 residues. V lost 1 base to trimming and J lost 8 bases, with 11 bases between them. The V gene's germline CDR1 is GTSNPN and CDR2 SVGIG (reference sequence). For the CDR3, the DNA is TGTGCCTGGAGTGGGCAGGTTGGCGAAAAACTGTTTTTT. Protein product: CAWSGQVGEKLFF.

The chain is built from TRBV28 and TRBJ1-5; D not resolved. CDR1 is MDHEN and CDR2 is SYDVKM in the germline V gene. V was clipped by 6 bases and J by 4 bases, with 7 bases between them. This CDR3 spans 12 amino acids. CDR3 in DNA: TGTGCCAGCAGACTTTTTAATCAGCCCCAGCATTTT. It translates to CASRLFNQPQHF.

V and J are TRBV7-2 and TRBJ1-1, with a tentative D call TRBD1 (5 bases). Looked up from germline, CDR1 is SGHTA and CDR2 is FQGNSA. The CDR3 spans 15 residues. V dropped 5 bases and J dropped 0 bases, with 13 bases sitting between them. The CDR3 DNA follows: TGTGCCAGCAGCAAGCCCGGGACGGTGAACACTGAAGCTTTCTTT. Residues: CASSKPGTVNTEAFF.

Here the CDR3 reads CASSLAGTSEYNEQFF. The CDR3, as DNA: TGTGCCAGCAGCTTGGCCGGGACTAGTGAATACAATGAGCAGTTCTTC. The chain uses TRBV5-4 and TRBJ2-1, with 8 bases aligning to TRBD2. In germline, CDR1 is SGHNT, CDR2 YYREEE (reference sequence). V was pared by 0 bases and J by 4 bases, with 6 bases of the junction left unmatched. This CDR3 contains 16 residues.

The chain uses TRBV5-6 and TRBJ2-1, with 13 bases aligning to TRBD2. The CDR3 is made up of 15 amino acids. Germline CDR1 is SGHDT and CDR2 is YYEEEE. Unmatched junction bases numbered 6, after V lost 4 bases and J lost 8 bases. The CDR3 bases are TGTGCCAGCAGCACTAGGACTAGCGGGAGATATGAGCAGTTCTTC. It encodes CASSTRTSGRYEQFF.

The chain recombines TRBV6-4 with TRBJ1-1; D uncertain. Germline lookup yields CDR1 MRHNA and CDR2 SNTAGT. Trimming left V 4 bases short and J 3 bases short, with 12 bases between. This CDR3 spans 14 amino acids. CDR3 coding DNA: TGTGCCAGCAGTGCTGAAGGGCCGGACACTGAAGCTTTCTTT. The encoded protein is CASSAEGPDTEAFF.

This clone was observed once. The chain has TRBV2 and TRBJ1-4; maybe TRBD1 (6 bases). CDR3 length: 14 residues. V lost 7 bases, J lost 6 bases, and 15 bases lay in between. Germline assignment: CDR1 SNHLY and CDR2 FYNNEI. CDR3 in DNA: TGTGCCAGCACCACGGGGGGGGCGTATGAAAAACTGTTTTTT. As protein: CASTTGGAYEKLFF.

The chain carries TRBV15 and TRBJ1-1; 9 nucleotides agree with TRBD1. CDR3 length: 14 residues. Germline CDR1 LNHNV, CDR2 YYDKDF (reference sequence). V shed 3 bases, J shed 6 bases, and the junction held 5 bases outside the gene matches. The CDR3: CATSSFGTGPEAFF. CDR3 DNA sequence: TGTGCCACCAGCAGTTTTGGGACAGGGCCTGAAGCTTTCTTT.

This clone was seen repeatedly, ten times or more. The genes are TRBV27 and TRBJ1-5, with TRBD1 as a possible D gene (6 bases). Germline CDR1 MNHEY, CDR2 SMNVEV (reference sequence). V was cut by 4 bases and J by 2 bases, with 12 bases left in between. The CDR3 loop spans 15 amino acids. The CDR3 region has the DNA TGTGCCAGCAGTTCCGGATCAGGGGGCAATCAGCCCCAGCATTTT. Amino acid sequence: CASSSGSGGNQPQHF.